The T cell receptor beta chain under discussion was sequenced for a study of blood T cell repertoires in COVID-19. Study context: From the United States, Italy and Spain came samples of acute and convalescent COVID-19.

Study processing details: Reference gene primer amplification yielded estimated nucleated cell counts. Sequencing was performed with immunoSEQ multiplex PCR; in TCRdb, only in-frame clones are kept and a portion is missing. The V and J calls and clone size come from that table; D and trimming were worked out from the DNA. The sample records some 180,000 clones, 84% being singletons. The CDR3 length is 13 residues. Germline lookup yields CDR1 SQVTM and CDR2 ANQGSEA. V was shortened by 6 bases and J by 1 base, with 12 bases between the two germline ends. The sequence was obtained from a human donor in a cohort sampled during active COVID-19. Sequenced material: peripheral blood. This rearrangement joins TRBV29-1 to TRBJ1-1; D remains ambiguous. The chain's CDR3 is CSVAFLRNTEAFF. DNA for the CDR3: TGCAGCGTCGCCTTCCTGAGGAACACTGAAGCTTTCTTT. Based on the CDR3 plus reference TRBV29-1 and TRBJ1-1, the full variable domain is SAVISQKPSRDICQRGTSLTIQCQVDSQVTMMFWYRQQPGQSLTLIATANQGSEATYESGFVIDKFPISRPNLTFSTLTVSNMSPEDSSIYLCSVAFLRNTEAFFGQGTRLTVV.